The present T cell receptor beta chain was sequenced within a study of T cell responses to AZD1222 COVID-19 vaccine. Broader study findings: The study identified only a handful of AZD1222 recipients as seropositive at baseline. Of spike-specific TCRs, nearly half reportedly target regions left unmutated in variants.

Assay used: immunoSEQ multiplex PCR; TCRdb lists only in-frame clones, some missing. The data hold roughly 150,000 clones, with approximately 89% observed a single time. As concerns this clone: Its target is not known.

This sample comprised peripheral blood, obtained on day 0 of AZD1222 vaccination. This receptor was taken from an adult in good health.

The CDR3 loop reads CAISPRQGRTDTQYF. The CDR3 nucleotides are TGTGCCATCAGTCCGAGACAGGGTAGGACAGATACGCAGTATTTT. The chain recombines TRBV10-3 with TRBJ2-3; 7 positions match TRBD1. The CDR3 is 15 amino acids. CDR1 and CDR2 (germline): ENHRY, SYGVKD. V lost 5 bases, J lost 3 bases, and 8 bases stayed unmatched.